The count of the clone carrying this T cell receptor (beta chain) is one. The antigen remains unidentified. The CDR3 is 18 residues long. V shed 5 bases and J shed 5 bases, with 22 bases lying between them. Germline values: CDR1 SGHVS, CDR2 FQNEAQ. These data are taken from a study of T cell clones after liver transplantation. As for the study in general: TCRbeta sequencing after a pre-transplant mixed lymphocyte reaction identified graft-donor-reactive clones, later tracked in post-transplant blood. Samples came pre-transplant, pre-randomization before withdrawal, and post-randomization after withdrawal ended.

The table came from immunoSEQ multiplex PCR; TCRdb's copy has only in-frame clones and leaves some out. The sample carries about 20,000 clones, 78% recorded once. Study results and limitations: Rather than being deleted, graft donor-reactive T cells may have moved into the graft. Low donor cell numbers restricted donor-reactive repertoire measurement in a couple of subjects.

This receptor was obtained from a human patient who received a liver transplant. The graft donor may be the source of some T cells. The V and J genes are TRBV7-8 and TRBJ2-6; D remains ambiguous. The sample here was CD8+ T cells from blood, taken approximately 52 months after liver transplant. CDR3 in amino acids: CASSKFTYPQSRANVLTF. The CDR3 nucleotides are TGTGCCAGCAGCAAGTTTACTTACCCACAAAGTCGGGCCAACGTCCTGACTTTC.